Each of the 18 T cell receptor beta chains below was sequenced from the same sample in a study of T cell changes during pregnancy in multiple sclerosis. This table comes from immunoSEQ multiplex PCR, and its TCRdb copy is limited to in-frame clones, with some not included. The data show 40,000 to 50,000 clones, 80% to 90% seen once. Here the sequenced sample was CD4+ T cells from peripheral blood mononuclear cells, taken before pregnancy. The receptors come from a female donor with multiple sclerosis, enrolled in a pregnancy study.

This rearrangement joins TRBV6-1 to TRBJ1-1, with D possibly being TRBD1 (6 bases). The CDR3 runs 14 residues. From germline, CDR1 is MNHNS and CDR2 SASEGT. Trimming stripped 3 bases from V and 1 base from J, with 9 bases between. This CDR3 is CASSEETGNTEAFF. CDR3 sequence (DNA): TGTGCCAGCAGTGAGGAGACAGGGAACACTGAAGCTTTCTTT.

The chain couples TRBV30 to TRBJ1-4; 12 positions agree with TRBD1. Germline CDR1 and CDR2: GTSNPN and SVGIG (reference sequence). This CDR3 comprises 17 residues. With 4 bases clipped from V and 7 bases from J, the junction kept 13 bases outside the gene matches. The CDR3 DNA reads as TGTGCCTGGAAATCAACGTCGGGACAGGGGGCGCGTGAAAAACTGTTTTTT. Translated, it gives CAWKSTSGQGAREKLFF.

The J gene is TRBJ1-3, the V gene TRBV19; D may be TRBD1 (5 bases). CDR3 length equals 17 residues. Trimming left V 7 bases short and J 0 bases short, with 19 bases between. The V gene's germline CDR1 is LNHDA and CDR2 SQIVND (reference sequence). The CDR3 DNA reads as TGTGCCAGTACCAAGGGGCAGGAACTATACTCTGGAAACACCATATATTTT. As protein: CASTKGQELYSGNTIYF.

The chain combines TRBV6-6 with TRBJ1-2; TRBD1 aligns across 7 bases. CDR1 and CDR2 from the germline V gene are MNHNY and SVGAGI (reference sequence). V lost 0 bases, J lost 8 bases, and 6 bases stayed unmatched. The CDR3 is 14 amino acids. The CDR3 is CASSYSTGLMGYTF. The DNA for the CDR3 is TGTGCCAGCAGTTACTCGACAGGGTTGATGGGCTACACCTTC.

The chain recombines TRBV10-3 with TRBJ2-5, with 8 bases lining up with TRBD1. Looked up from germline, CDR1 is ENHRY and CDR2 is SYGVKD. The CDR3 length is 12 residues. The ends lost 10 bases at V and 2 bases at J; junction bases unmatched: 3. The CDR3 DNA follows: TGTGCCACCGGGACAGGACAAGAGACCCAGTACTTC. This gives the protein CATGTGQETQYF.

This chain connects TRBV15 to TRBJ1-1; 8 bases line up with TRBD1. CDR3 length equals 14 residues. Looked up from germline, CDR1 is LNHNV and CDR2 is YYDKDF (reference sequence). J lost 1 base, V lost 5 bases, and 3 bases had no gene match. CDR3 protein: CATSPGQANTEAFF. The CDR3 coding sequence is TGTGCCACCAGCCCGGGACAGGCGAACACTGAAGCTTTCTTT.

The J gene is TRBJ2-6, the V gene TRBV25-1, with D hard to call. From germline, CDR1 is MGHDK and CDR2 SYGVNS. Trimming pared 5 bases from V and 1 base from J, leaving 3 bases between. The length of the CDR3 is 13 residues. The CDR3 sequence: CASSLSGANVLTF. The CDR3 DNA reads TGTGCCAGCAGTTTATCTGGGGCCAACGTCCTGACTTTC.

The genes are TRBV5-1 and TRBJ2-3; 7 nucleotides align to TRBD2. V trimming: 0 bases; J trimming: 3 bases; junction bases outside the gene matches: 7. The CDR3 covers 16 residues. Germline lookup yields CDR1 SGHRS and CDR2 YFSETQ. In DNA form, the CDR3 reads TGCGCCAGCAGCTTGGGAACGGGAGGTCAAACAGATACGCAGTATTTT. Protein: CASSLGTGGQTDTQYF.

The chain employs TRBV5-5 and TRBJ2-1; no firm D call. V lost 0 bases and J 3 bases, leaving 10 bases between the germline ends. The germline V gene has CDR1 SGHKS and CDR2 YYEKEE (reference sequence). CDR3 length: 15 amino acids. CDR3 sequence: CASSLAVQDYNEQFF. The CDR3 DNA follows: TGTGCCAGCAGCTTGGCCGTGCAGGACTACAATGAGCAGTTCTTC. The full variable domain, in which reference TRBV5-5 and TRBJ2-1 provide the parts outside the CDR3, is DAGVTQSPTHLIKTRGQQVTLRCSPISGHKSVSWYQQVLGQGPQFIFQYYEKEERGRGNFPDRFSARQFPNYSSELNVNALLLGDSALYLCASSLAVQDYNEQFFGPGTRLTVL.

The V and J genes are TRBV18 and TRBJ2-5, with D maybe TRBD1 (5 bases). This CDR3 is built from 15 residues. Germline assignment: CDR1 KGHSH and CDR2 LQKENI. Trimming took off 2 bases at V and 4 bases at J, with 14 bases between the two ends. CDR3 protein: CASSPDPGMGETQYF. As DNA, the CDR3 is TGTGCCAGCTCACCAGACCCAGGGATGGGAGAGACCCAGTACTTC.

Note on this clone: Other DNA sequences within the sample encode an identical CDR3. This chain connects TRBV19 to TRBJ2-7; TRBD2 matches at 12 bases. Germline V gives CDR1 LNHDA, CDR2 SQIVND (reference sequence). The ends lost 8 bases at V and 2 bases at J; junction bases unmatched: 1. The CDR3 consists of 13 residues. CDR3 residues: CASRTSGTYEQYF. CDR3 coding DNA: TGTGCCAGTCGGACTAGCGGGACCTACGAGCAGTACTTC.

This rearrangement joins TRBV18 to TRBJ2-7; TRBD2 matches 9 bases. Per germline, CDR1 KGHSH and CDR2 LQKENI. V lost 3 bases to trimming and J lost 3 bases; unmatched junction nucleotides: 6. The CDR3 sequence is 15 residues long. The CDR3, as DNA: TGTGCCAGCTCACCGGTAGCGGGAGATGTCTACGAGCAGTACTTC. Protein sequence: CASSPVAGDVYEQYF.

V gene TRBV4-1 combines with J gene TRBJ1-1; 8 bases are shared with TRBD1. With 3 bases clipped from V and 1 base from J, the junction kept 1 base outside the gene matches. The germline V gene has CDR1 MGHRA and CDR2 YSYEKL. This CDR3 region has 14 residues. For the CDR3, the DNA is TGCGCCAGCAGCCAGGACAGGGCGAACACTGAAGCTTTCTTT. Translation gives CASSQDRANTEAFF.

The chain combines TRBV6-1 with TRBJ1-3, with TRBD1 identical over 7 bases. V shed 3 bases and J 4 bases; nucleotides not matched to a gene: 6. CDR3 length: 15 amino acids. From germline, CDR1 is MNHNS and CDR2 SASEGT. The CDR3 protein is CASSDQTGVGNTIYF. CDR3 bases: TGTGCCAGCAGTGACCAAACAGGGGTCGGAAACACCATATATTTT.

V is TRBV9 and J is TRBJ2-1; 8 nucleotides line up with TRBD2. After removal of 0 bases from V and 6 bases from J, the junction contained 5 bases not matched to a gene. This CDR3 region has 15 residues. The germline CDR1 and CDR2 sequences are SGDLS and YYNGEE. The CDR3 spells CASSVGAGGSNEQFF. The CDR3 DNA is TGTGCCAGCAGCGTAGGTGCGGGGGGCTCCAATGAGCAGTTCTTC.

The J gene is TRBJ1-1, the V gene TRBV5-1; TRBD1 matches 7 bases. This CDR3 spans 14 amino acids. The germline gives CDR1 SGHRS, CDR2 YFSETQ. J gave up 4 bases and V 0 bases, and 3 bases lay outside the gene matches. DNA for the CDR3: TGCGCCAGCAGCTTGGGAGGGGGCGGCACTGAAGCTTTCTTT. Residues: CASSLGGGGTEAFF.

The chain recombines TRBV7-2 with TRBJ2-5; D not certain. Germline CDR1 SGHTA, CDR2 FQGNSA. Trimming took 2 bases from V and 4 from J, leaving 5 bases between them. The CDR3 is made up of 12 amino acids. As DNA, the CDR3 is TGTGCCAGCAGCTTATCCAGAGAGACCCAGTACTTC. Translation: CASSLSRETQYF.

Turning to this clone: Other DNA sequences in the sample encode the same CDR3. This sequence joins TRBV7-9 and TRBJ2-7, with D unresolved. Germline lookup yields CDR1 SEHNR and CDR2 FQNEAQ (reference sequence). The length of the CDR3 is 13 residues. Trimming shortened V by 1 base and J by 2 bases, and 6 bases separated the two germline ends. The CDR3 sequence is CASSLGEPYEQYF. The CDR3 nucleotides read TGTGCCAGCAGCTTAGGCGAACCCTACGAGCAGTACTTC.